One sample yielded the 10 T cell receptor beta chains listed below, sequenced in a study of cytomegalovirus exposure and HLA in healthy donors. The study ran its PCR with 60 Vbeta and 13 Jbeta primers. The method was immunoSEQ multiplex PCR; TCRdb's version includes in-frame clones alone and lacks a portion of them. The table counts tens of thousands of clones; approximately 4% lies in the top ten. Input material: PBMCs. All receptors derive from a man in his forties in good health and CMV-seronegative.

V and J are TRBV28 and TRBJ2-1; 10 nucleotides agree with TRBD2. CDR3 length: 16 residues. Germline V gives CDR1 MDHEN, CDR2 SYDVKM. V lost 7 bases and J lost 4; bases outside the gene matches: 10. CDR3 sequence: CASNPLAGERYNEQFF. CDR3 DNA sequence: TGTGCCAGCAACCCTCTAGCGGGAGAGCGGTACAATGAGCAGTTCTTC. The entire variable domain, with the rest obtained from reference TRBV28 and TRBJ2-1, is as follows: DVKVTQSSRYLVKRTGEKVFLECVQDMDHENMFWYRQDPGLGLRLIYFSYDVKMKEKGDIPEGYSVSREKKERFSLILESASTNQTSMYLCASNPLAGERYNEQFFGPGTRLTVL.

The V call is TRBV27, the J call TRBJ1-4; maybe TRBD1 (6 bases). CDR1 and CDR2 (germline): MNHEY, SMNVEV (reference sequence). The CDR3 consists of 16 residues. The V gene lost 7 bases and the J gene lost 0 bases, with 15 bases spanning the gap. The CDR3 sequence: CASKLGQLATNEKLFF. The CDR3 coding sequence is TGTGCCAGCAAGCTAGGACAGCTCGCAACTAATGAAAAACTGTTTTTT.

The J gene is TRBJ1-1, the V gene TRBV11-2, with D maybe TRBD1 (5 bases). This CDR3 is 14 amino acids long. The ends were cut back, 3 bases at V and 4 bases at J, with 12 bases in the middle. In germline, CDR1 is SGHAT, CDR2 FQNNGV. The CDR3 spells CASSFGAGPTEAFF. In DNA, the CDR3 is TGTGCCAGCAGCTTTGGGGCAGGGCCCACTGAAGCTTTCTTT.

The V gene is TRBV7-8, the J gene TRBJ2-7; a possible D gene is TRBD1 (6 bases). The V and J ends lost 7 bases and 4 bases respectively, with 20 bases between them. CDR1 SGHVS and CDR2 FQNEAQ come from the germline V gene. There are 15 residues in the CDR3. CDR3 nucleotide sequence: TGTGCCAGCACCCCCCTCGTGGGGGCTGGGTACGAGCAGTACTTC. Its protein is CASTPLVGAGYEQYF. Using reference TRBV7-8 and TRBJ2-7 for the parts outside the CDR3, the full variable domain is GAGVSQSPRYKVAKRGQDVALRCDPISGHVSLFWYQQALGQGPEFLTYFQNEAQLDKSGLPSDRFFAERPEGSVSTLKIQRTQQEDSAVYLCASTPLVGAGYEQYFGPGTRLTVT.

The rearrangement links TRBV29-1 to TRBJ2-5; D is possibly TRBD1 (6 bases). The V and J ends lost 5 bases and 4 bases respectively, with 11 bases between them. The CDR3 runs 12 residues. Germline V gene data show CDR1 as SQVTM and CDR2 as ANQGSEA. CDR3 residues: CSVNRDRETQYF. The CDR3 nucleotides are TGCAGCGTTAACAGGGACCGAGAGACCCAGTACTTC.

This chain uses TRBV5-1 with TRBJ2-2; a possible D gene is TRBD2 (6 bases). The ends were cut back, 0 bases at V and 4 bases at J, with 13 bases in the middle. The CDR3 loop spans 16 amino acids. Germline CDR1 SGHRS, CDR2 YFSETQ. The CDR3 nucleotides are TGCGCCAGCAGCTTGGGAGGTAGCGGAATCACCGGGGAGCTGTTTTTT. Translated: CASSLGGSGITGELFF.

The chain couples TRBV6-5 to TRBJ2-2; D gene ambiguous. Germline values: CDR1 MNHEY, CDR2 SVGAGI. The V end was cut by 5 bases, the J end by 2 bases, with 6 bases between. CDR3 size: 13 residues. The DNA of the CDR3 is TGTGCCAGCAGTACTATCAACACCGGGGAGCTGTTTTTT. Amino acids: CASSTINTGELFF.

The CDR3 DNA is TGTGCCAGTAGTATAGCGGGCGGGAGGGCATTATACGAGCAGTACTTC. Its protein is CASSIAGGRALYEQYF. The chain uses TRBV19 and TRBJ2-7, with 9 bases matching TRBD2. Germline CDR1 reads LNHDA; CDR2 reads SQIVND (reference sequence). This CDR3 is built from 16 residues. Germline trimming cut 1 base from V and 4 bases from J; bases unmatched to any gene: 8.

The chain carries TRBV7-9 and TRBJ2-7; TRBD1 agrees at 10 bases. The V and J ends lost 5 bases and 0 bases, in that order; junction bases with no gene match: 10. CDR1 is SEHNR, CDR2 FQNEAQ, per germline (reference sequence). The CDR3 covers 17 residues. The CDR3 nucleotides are TGTGCCAGCAGCAATCGGGACAGGGGACGATCCTCCTACGAGCAGTACTTC. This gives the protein CASSNRDRGRSSYEQYF.

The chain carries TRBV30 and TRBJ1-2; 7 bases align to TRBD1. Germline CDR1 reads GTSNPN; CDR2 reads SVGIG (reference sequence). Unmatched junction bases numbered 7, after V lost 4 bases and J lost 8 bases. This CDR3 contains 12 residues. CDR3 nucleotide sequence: TGTGCCTGGATAGGCGCAGGGGGGGGCTACACCTTC. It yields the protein CAWIGAGGGYTF.